The 11 T cell receptor beta chains given below trace back to one sample, sequenced in a study of blood T cell repertoires in COVID-19. Data came from immunoSEQ multiplex PCR; TCRdb stores just in-frame clones and leaves some out. The sample shows about 220,000 clones, 82% of them seen only once. The sequenced material came from PBMCs or T cells enriched from blood (not recorded which). All receptors come from a woman in her fifties or sixties who had recovered from COVID-19.

J is TRBJ2-5 and V is TRBV5-4; 8 bases map to TRBD2. Germline V gives CDR1 SGHNT, CDR2 YYREEE (reference sequence). The CDR3 spans 15 residues. The trim removed 4 bases at V and 5 bases at J, leaving 10 bases unmatched. CDR3 amino acids: CASSPVAGTGETQYF. Written as DNA, the CDR3 is TGTGCCAGCAGCCCGGTAGCGGGAACGGGGGAGACCCAGTACTTC.

This clone showed up just a few times. The chain recombines TRBV12-3 or TRBV12-4 with TRBJ2-7, with D perhaps TRBD1 (6 bases). The CDR3 sequence is 12 residues long. The ends were cut back, 6 bases at V and 7 bases at J, with 13 bases in the middle. The CDR3 reads CASSKTGLEQYF. Here the CDR3 DNA reads TGTGCCAGCAGCAAGACAGGTCTAGAGCAGTACTTC.

This clone has a handful of counts. This sequence joins TRBV5-6 and TRBJ2-1; D remains ambiguous. V lost 5 bases, J lost 1 base, and 16 bases lay in between. Germline V gives CDR1 SGHDT, CDR2 YYEEEE. The CDR3 sequence is 16 residues long. CDR3 loop: CASRFSVAESYNEQFF. The CDR3 nucleotides read TGTGCCAGCAGATTCAGCGTGGCCGAGTCCTACAATGAGCAGTTCTTC.

This chain joins TRBV7-8 and TRBJ1-2, with 7 bases that match TRBD1. The CDR3 is made up of 14 amino acids. The V and J ends lost 0 bases and 8 bases, in that order; junction bases with no gene match: 6. The V gene's germline CDR1 is SGHVS and CDR2 FQNEAQ. For the CDR3, the DNA is TGTGCCAGCAGCTTAGCGAGGGGGCAGTCCGGCTACACCTTC. This encodes CASSLARGQSGYTF.

This clone was observed a few times. This chain joins TRBV27 and TRBJ1-5; D is unclear. Trimming shortened V by 6 bases and J by 7 bases, and 16 bases separated the two germline ends. Germline CDR1 MNHEY, CDR2 SMNVEV (reference sequence). CDR3 size: 14 residues. The CDR3 bases are TGTGCCAGCAGGGAAGCGGGCTATATACAGCCCCAGCATTTT. It encodes CASREAGYIQPQHF.

The chain is built from TRBV11-2 and TRBJ2-7; the D is unclear. Germline assignment: CDR1 SGHAT and CDR2 FQNNGV. V lost 3 bases, J lost 0 bases, and 6 bases lay in between. There are 13 residues in the CDR3. The CDR3 nucleotides read TGTGCCAGCAGCTTCACGGTCTCCTACGAGCAGTACTTC. Amino acid sequence: CASSFTVSYEQYF.

Points on this clone: Distinct nucleotide sequences in the sample also encode this CDR3. The chain combines TRBV6-5 with TRBJ1-1, with D possibly matching TRBD1 (5 bases). The CDR3 extends over 14 amino acids. The V gene lost 0 bases and the J gene lost 5 bases, with 10 bases spanning the gap. CDR1 is MNHEY and CDR2 is SVGAGI in the germline V gene. CDR3 in DNA: TGTGCCAGCAGTTACTCGGGGGGGAGGACTGAAGCTTTCTTT. It translates to CASSYSGGRTEAFF.

V gene TRBV18 combines with J gene TRBJ2-2; D unresolved. The CDR3 extends over 12 amino acids. From germline, CDR1 is KGHSH and CDR2 LQKENI. The ends were cut back, 9 bases at V and 5 bases at J, with 10 bases in the middle. The CDR3 sequence is CASSRRTGELFF. DNA for the CDR3: TGTGCCAGTTCAAGGCGGACCGGGGAGCTGTTTTTT. The full variable domain, in which reference TRBV18 and TRBJ2-2 provide the parts outside the CDR3, is NAGVMQNPRHLVRRRGQEARLRCSPMKGHSHVYWYRQLPEEGLKFMVYLQKENIIDESGMPKERFSAEFPKEGPSILRIQQVVRGDSAAYFCASSRRTGELFFGEGSRLTVL.

The chain has TRBV29-1 and TRBJ1-1; 10 nucleotides align to TRBD1. Germline trimming cut 7 bases from V and 4 bases from J; bases unmatched to any gene: 9. Germline V gives CDR1 SQVTM, CDR2 ANQGSEA. The CDR3 covers 14 residues. CDR3 loop: CSGTRTGGSTEAFF. CDR3 nucleotides: TGCAGCGGCACCAGGACAGGGGGGAGCACTGAAGCTTTCTTT.

The chain uses TRBV7-8 and TRBJ2-3, with unresolved D. Germline CDR1 and CDR2: SGHVS and FQNEAQ. The germline V and J ends were trimmed by 1 base and 5 bases, with 10 bases remaining between them. The length of the CDR3 is 14 residues. The CDR3 coding sequence is TGTGCCAGCAGCTTAGATTGGGCCAGAGATACGCAGTATTTT. Translation gives CASSLDWARDTQYF.

The rearrangement links TRBV7-9 to TRBJ1-2, with D possibly being TRBD1 (6 bases). From germline, CDR1 is SEHNR and CDR2 FQNEAQ (reference sequence). CDR3 length equals 13 residues. The V end was cut by 4 bases, the J end by 4 bases, with 10 bases between. In nucleotides, the CDR3 is TGTGCCAGCAGCTCCACAGGGATCTATGGCTACACCTTC. Its protein product is CASSSTGIYGYTF.